The source of this T cell receptor (beta chain) is a study of cytomegalovirus exposure and HLA in healthy donors. The study, taken as a whole, reports: Reportedly, cytomegalovirus status was diagnosed with high sensitivity and specificity. With DRB1 most and HLA-C fewest, TCR association rates differed between HLA loci in a later analysis.

Concerning this clone itself: Antigen unknown.

In germline, CDR1 is SGHRS, CDR2 YFSETQ. The CDR3 has 13 amino acids. The ends were cut back, 5 bases at V and 3 bases at J, with 10 bases in the middle. 60 Vbeta and 13 Jbeta primers were used in PCR. In the original processing: Later analysis identified roughly 84 million unique TCR beta chains, approximately 11 million shared. Data came from immunoSEQ multiplex PCR; TCRdb stores just in-frame clones and leaves some out. The V and J calls and the clone size are those of that table, but D and trimming were determined from the DNA. The table includes 150,000 to 200,000 clones, 70% to 85% detected once.

The sample consisted of PBMCs. This receptor was taken from a woman in her thirties or forties in good health and CMV-seronegative. The chain is built from TRBV5-1 and TRBJ2-3; D is possibly TRBD1 (6 bases). The chain's CDR3 is CASRRQGTDTQYF. DNA for the CDR3: TGCGCCAGCAGGAGGCAGGGGACAGATACGCAGTATTTT.